This T cell receptor (beta chain) was identified during a study of control samples from healthy donors and cancer patients. The germline gives CDR1 SGHDT, CDR2 YYEEEE. V trimming: 7 bases; J trimming: 5 bases; junction bases outside the gene matches: 8. This CDR3 contains 13 residues. TCRdb's table, derived via immunoSEQ multiplex PCR, lists solely in-frame clones and lacks some. The sample comprises about 110,000 clones, around nine tenths of which are singletons, and roughly a sixth rests with the top ten. The chain uses TRBV5-6 and TRBJ2-5; 7 positions match TRBD1. This sequence was found in a woman aged 50 to 60 in good health. The source material was blood. CDR3 residues: CASLLGGLETQYF. The CDR3 DNA reads as TGTGCCAGCCTATTAGGGGGCCTGGAGACCCAGTACTTC.